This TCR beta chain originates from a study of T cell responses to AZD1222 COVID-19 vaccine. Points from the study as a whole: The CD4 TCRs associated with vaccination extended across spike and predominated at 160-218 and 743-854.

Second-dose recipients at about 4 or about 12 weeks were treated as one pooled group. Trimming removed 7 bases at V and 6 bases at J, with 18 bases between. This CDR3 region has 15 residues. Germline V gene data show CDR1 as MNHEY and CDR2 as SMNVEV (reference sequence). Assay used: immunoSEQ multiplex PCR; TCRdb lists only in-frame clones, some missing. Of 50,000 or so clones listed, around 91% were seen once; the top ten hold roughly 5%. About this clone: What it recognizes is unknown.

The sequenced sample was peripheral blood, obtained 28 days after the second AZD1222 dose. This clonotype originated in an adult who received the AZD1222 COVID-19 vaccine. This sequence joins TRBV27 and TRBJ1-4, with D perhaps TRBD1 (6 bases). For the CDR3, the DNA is TGTGCCAGCAAAACGCGGACAGCCGGAGATGAAAAACTGTTTTTT. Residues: CASKTRTAGDEKLFF.